These 9 T cell receptor beta chains share one sample of origin, sequenced in a study of regulatory T cells in long-lasting Graves disease. Stated time point: newly diagnosed GD, antithyroid drugs for less than 3 months. RNA from PBMCs was the source of the TCR library. Sequencing libraries for TCR beta were prepared with iRepertoire HTBI primers and Arm-PCR of CDR3 regions. TCRdb re-analysed the multiplex PCR reads in MiXCR, keeping a single row per CDR3 protein. The sample includes 400,000 to 650,000 distinct CDR3 sequences, about 16% of them seen just once. These data were also reused for a study on T cells in Graves' hyperthyroidism and ophthalmopathy.

The sequencing here drew on peripheral blood mononuclear cells (PBMCs), taken at new diagnosis, from a patient treated with antithyroid drugs. These receptors originate from a woman aged 35-65 years with Graves disease.

This clonotype was counted many times. The J gene is TRBJ1-6, the V gene TRBV28, with a weak D call TRBD1 (5 bases). This CDR3 has 16 amino acids. Deletions cut 4 bases from V and 10 bases from J, with 20 bases between. CDR1 and CDR2 (germline): MDHEN, SYDVKM. The CDR3 DNA sequence: TGTGCCAGCAGTTCCTCGGGGGTCAAAGGCGGGTCACCCCTCCACTTT. Protein: CASSSSGVKGGSPLHF.

This chain connects TRBV5-1 to TRBJ2-7, with D maybe TRBD2 (6 bases). Germline V CDR1 and CDR2: SGHRS, YFSETQ. The CDR3 contains 15 residues. Trimming cost V 3 bases and J 4 bases, with 17 bases left between them. This chain's CDR3 is CASSSAGGMKYEQYF. As DNA, the CDR3 is TGCGCCAGCAGCTCCGCTGGGGGGATGAAATACGAGCAGTACTTC.

V usage is TRBV12-3 or TRBV12-4 and J usage is TRBJ1-2; possible D gene TRBD1, 5 bases. The CDR3 is made up of 16 amino acids. Trimming removed 6 bases at V and 2 bases at J, with 19 bases between. CDR3 sequence: CASRSAGGGKNYGYTF. CDR3 bases: TGTGCCAGCAGATCGGCCGGGGGAGGGAAAAACTATGGCTACACCTTC.

Worth noting for this clonotype: With a much larger clone just one base away, this may be a read error. This chain links TRBV7-2 with TRBJ2-1, with a tentative D call TRBD2 (6 bases). Germline V gene lookup returns CDR1 SGHTA and CDR2 FQGNSA. CDR3 length: 15 residues. The V end lost 2 bases, the J end lost 10 bases, and 18 bases lay between the germline ends. This chain's CDR3 is CASSLYGGATYEQFF. The CDR3, as DNA: TGTGCCAGCAGCTTATACGGCGGGGCCACCTACGAGCAGTTCTTC.

Ten or more counts support this clonotype. The rearrangement uses TRBV5-6 and TRBJ1-1; no clear D gene. The V end lost 2 bases, the J end lost 7 bases, and 12 bases lay between the germline ends. CDR1 and CDR2 (germline): SGHDT, YYEEEE. The CDR3 is made up of 13 amino acids. Here the CDR3 DNA reads TGTGCCAGCAGCTTAGTGCGCGTCAATGAAGCTTTCTTT. The encoded protein is CASSLVRVNEAFF.

The table lists this clonotype with a few counts. The V gene is TRBV7-9, the J gene TRBJ1-2; no definite D call. V lost 0 bases and J lost 7, with 9 bases in between. The germline gives CDR1 SEHNR, CDR2 FQNEAQ (reference sequence). The CDR3 has 13 residues. CDR3 in amino acids: CASSLAPDSGYTF. The CDR3 coding sequence is TGTGCCAGCAGCTTAGCGCCTGACTCTGGCTACACCTTC.

The chain employs TRBV7-6 and TRBJ2-3; 7 bases align to TRBD2. Germline loops: CDR1 SGHVS, CDR2 FNYEAQ. The length of the CDR3 is 15 residues. The junction had 10 bases not matched to a gene; V was cut back by 4 bases and J by 6 bases. The CDR3 spells CASSSSGTHRDTQYF. The CDR3 region has the DNA TGTGCCAGCAGCTCCAGCGGGACCCACCGGGATACGCAGTATTTT.

This clonotype was recorded at least ten times. V is TRBV11-2 and J is TRBJ2-7; D ambiguous. The CDR3 has 14 residues. Trimming cost V 3 bases and J 0 bases, with 9 bases left between them. Germline-derived CDR1 and CDR2 are SGHAT and FQNNGV. The CDR3 protein is CASSFHWSSYEQYF. The CDR3 DNA is TGTGCCAGCAGCTTTCATTGGAGCTCCTACGAGCAGTACTTC.

This chain's CDR3 is CASSTRMRGYGYTF. CDR3 nucleotide sequence: TGTGCCAGCAGTACCCGAATGAGGGGTTATGGCTACACCTTC. The chain carries TRBV12-3 or TRBV12-4 and TRBJ1-2; D perhaps matches TRBD1 (5 bases). Trimming stripped 5 bases from V and 5 bases from J, with 15 bases between. The CDR3 covers 14 residues.